Below are 27 T cell receptor beta chains sequenced from a single sample in a study of blood T cell repertoires in COVID-19. The method was immunoSEQ multiplex PCR; TCRdb's version includes in-frame clones alone and lacks a portion of them. The sample lists about 80,000 clones, roughly 80% occurring once. Sample: peripheral blood. The origin of the receptors is a woman aged 40 to 55 with active or convalescent COVID-19.

The chain has TRBV11-2 and TRBJ2-1, with 7 bases identical to TRBD2. The J segment lost 10 bases and the V segment lost 0 bases, leaving 6 bases of the junction unmatched. The CDR3 sequence is 14 residues long. Germline values: CDR1 SGHAT, CDR2 FQNNGV. CDR3 nucleotides: TGTGCCAGCAGCTTAGATTTATGGCGGGAGGAGCAGTTCTTC. It translates to CASSLDLWREEQFF.

The chain couples TRBV10-3 to TRBJ1-5; D remains ambiguous. This CDR3 comprises 13 residues. CDR1 ENHRY and CDR2 SYGVKD come from the germline V gene. V was cut by 4 bases and J by 3 bases, with 7 bases left in between. The CDR3 here is CAISGSYNQPQHF. In DNA form, the CDR3 reads TGTGCCATCAGTGGGAGTTACAATCAGCCCCAGCATTTT.

The chain carries TRBV28 and TRBJ1-6; D remains ambiguous. The CDR3 length is 16 residues. The germline V gene has CDR1 MDHEN and CDR2 SYDVKM. V dropped 2 bases and J dropped 2 bases, with 10 bases sitting between them. The CDR3 protein is CASSLDLRAYNSPLHF. The CDR3 region has the DNA TGTGCCAGCAGTTTAGACTTGAGAGCCTATAATTCACCCCTCCACTTT.

Comment on this clone: At the DNA level, this CDR3 is encoded by other sequences in the same sample as well. The DNA for the CDR3 is TGTGCCAGCAGCTTAGAAGGACAGGGGAATTCACCCCTCCACTTT. This translates into CASSLEGQGNSPLHF. The chain joins TRBV7-9 to TRBJ1-6; 9 bases map to TRBD1. The germline V gene has CDR1 SEHNR and CDR2 FQNEAQ (reference sequence). Trimming removed 1 base from V and 7 bases from J; junction bases left unmatched: 2. The CDR3 is 15 residues long.

This chain uses TRBV6-5 with TRBJ2-3, with D perhaps matching TRBD2 (6 bases). The CDR3 length is 15 residues. Germline V gene lookup returns CDR1 MNHEY and CDR2 SVGAGI. V lost 6 bases to trimming and J lost 3 bases, with 16 bases between them. CDR3: CASSPRGIRTDTQYF. CDR3 coding DNA: TGTGCCAGCAGCCCCCGGGGGATCAGGACAGATACGCAGTATTTT.

The rearrangement links TRBV11-2 to TRBJ1-2; no firm D call. The length of the CDR3 is 15 residues. V was pared by 4 bases and J by 4 bases, with 16 bases between. Per the germline V gene, CDR1 is SGHAT and CDR2 is FQNNGV. The CDR3 DNA follows: TGTGCCAGCAGCTACGCCCTCGATGGGCTCTATGGCTACACCTTC. Translated: CASSYALDGLYGYTF.

V usage is TRBV5-1 and J usage is TRBJ1-1; 8 bases match TRBD1. Per germline, CDR1 SGHRS and CDR2 YFSETQ. The CDR3 runs to 14 residues. Losses at the gene ends were 6 bases for V and 4 bases for J; bases not matched to a gene: 8. CDR3 in amino acids: CASTQNTGGTEAFF. CDR3 DNA sequence: TGCGCCAGCACCCAAAACACAGGGGGCACTGAAGCTTTCTTT.

This clone was observed a handful of times. The chain couples TRBV28 to TRBJ2-1; 8 bases are shared with TRBD2. The V and J ends lost 6 bases and 1 base, in that order; junction bases with no gene match: 5. CDR1 MDHEN and CDR2 SYDVKM come from the germline V gene. The length of the CDR3 is 15 residues. The CDR3 reads CASRYGGGSYNEQFF. In DNA, the CDR3 is TGTGCCAGCAGGTACGGGGGGGGATCCTACAATGAGCAGTTCTTC.

Only a few counts were recorded for this clone. This sequence joins TRBV6-2 or TRBV6-3 and TRBJ2-1; TRBD2 agrees at 8 bases. J gave up 7 bases and V 5 bases, and 10 bases lay outside the gene matches. This CDR3 has 15 residues. Germline V gene lookup returns CDR1 MNHEY and CDR2 SVGEGT. The CDR3 region has the DNA TGTGCCAGCAGTCGAGAGGCTAGCGGGCCTAATGAGCAGTTCTTC. This encodes CASSREASGPNEQFF.

This clone was recorded a few times. The chain recombines TRBV2 with TRBJ2-7; TRBD2 is a possible D gene (6 bases). The germline V gene encodes CDR1 SNHLY and CDR2 FYNNEI. V was shortened by 4 bases and J by 0 bases, with 13 bases between the two germline ends. The CDR3 spans 15 residues. As DNA, the CDR3 is TGTGCCAGCAGTGTCCCGACTAGTAGCTCCTACGAGCAGTACTTC. Its protein is CASSVPTSSSYEQYF.

By share, this clone counts as medium-sized. This chain's CDR3 is CASSADRAGQFF. The CDR3 DNA is TGTGCCAGCAGCGCAGACAGGGCCGGCCAGTTCTTC. The V and J genes are TRBV14 and TRBJ2-1, with 7 bases matching TRBD1. The CDR3 has 12 amino acids. From germline, CDR1 is SGHDN and CDR2 FVKESK. J gave up 13 bases and V 5 bases, and 8 bases lay outside the gene matches.

The V call is TRBV28, the J call TRBJ2-7; 7 nucleotides align to TRBD1. The V gene's germline CDR1 is MDHEN and CDR2 SYDVKM. The J segment lost 1 base and the V segment lost 5 bases, leaving 5 bases of the junction unmatched. CDR3 length: 14 amino acids. CDR3 region: CASSHRTGSYEQYF. The CDR3 nucleotides are TGTGCCAGCAGTCACAGGACAGGTTCCTACGAGCAGTACTTC.

The chain uses TRBV7-8 and TRBJ2-5, with D perhaps TRBD2 (7 bases). The length of the CDR3 is 16 residues. In germline, CDR1 is SGHVS, CDR2 FQNEAQ. V gave up 5 bases and J gave up 5 bases, with 21 bases separating them. In nucleotides, the CDR3 is TGTGCCAGCAGCCCAAGGGTTGGGGGGGCTTGGGAGACCCAGTACTTC. It specifies CASSPRVGGAWETQYF.

This clone was counted a single time. This chain uses TRBV4-1 with TRBJ2-1; D unresolved. This CDR3 region has 13 residues. CDR1 MGHRA and CDR2 YSYEKL come from the germline V gene. The V and J ends lost 4 bases and 5 bases respectively, with 9 bases between them. Here the CDR3 DNA reads TGCGCCAGCAGCCTCACTATAAACAATGAGCAGTTCTTC. Translation gives CASSLTINNEQFF.

This chain connects TRBV29-1 to TRBJ1-3; D unresolved. Trimming pared 4 bases from V and 4 bases from J, leaving 5 bases between. From germline, CDR1 is SQVTM and CDR2 ANQGSEA. This CDR3 is 11 amino acids long. The CDR3 bases are TGCAGCGTTGCCCTAGGAAACACCATATATTTT. Translating it yields CSVALGNTIYF.

The V and J genes are TRBV7-2 and TRBJ2-7; TRBD2 matches 9 bases. The CDR3 consists of 14 residues. The J segment lost 6 bases and the V segment lost 2 bases, leaving 5 bases of the junction unmatched. Looked up from germline, CDR1 is SGHTA and CDR2 is FQGNSA. The CDR3 region has the DNA TGTGCCAGCAGCTTACTCGCGACTAGCGGCGAGCAGTACTTC. Protein: CASSLLATSGEQYF.

This rearrangement joins TRBV28 to TRBJ2-2; perhaps TRBD1 as D (6 bases). Trimming removed 10 bases from V and 1 base from J, with 7 bases in between. CDR3 length: 12 amino acids. In germline, CDR1 is MDHEN, CDR2 SYDVKM. DNA of the CDR3: TGTGCCACGGACAGGAACACCGGGGAGCTGTTTTTT. As protein: CATDRNTGELFF.

The rearrangement joins TRBV18 to TRBJ2-7; 13 bases map to TRBD2. The germline CDR1 and CDR2 sequences are KGHSH and LQKENI. The CDR3 is 16 amino acids. V lost 5 bases and J lost 6; bases outside the gene matches: 10. CDR3 bases: TGTGCCAGCTCATCCGGACTAGCGGGGGCCCTGGGCGAGCAGTACTTC. It specifies CASSSGLAGALGEQYF.

This chain links TRBV5-1 with TRBJ1-6; D gene uncertain. The CDR3 is 16 amino acids. Trimming pared 1 base from V and 4 bases from J, leaving 12 bases between. Germline CDR1 is SGHRS and CDR2 is YFSETQ. The CDR3 region is CASSLQEQQYNSPLHF. The CDR3 nucleotides read TGCGCCAGCAGCTTGCAAGAACAGCAGTATAATTCACCCCTCCACTTT.

This clone occurred once. The chain employs TRBV4-3 and TRBJ2-2, with no clear D. This CDR3 region has 15 residues. Germline V gene lookup returns CDR1 LGHNA and CDR2 YSLEER. The V and J ends lost 0 bases and 0 bases respectively, with 5 bases between them. The CDR3: CASSQERANTGELFF. CDR3 bases: TGCGCCAGCAGCCAAGAACGGGCGAACACCGGGGAGCTGTTTTTT.

This chain uses TRBV12-3 or TRBV12-4 with TRBJ2-5; D possibly corresponds to TRBD2 (6 bases). The V end was cut by 3 bases, the J end by 7 bases, with 12 bases between. The CDR3 has 13 amino acids. The CDR3 DNA follows: TGTGCCAGCAGTTTCGTGATGGGGGGGACCCAGTACTTC. Translated, it gives CASSFVMGGTQYF.

The chain has TRBV19 and TRBJ1-2, with D uncertain. CDR3 length: 14 residues. Germline V gives CDR1 LNHDA, CDR2 SQIVND (reference sequence). The V end was cut by 3 bases, the J end by 2 bases, with 10 bases between. The CDR3 loop is CASSIGSGNYGYTF. The CDR3 region has the DNA TGTGCCAGTAGTATTGGGTCGGGAAACTATGGCTACACCTTC.

This clone was detected once. This chain connects TRBV29-1 to TRBJ2-1; the D gene is possibly TRBD2 (5 bases). The CDR3 has 16 amino acids. CDR1 is SQVTM and CDR2 is ANQGSEA in the germline V gene. The V end lost 5 bases, the J end lost 0 bases, and 17 bases lay between the germline ends. The CDR3 here is CSVITTTGGSYNEQFF. CDR3 nucleotides: TGCAGCGTTATCACGACTACGGGTGGCTCCTACAATGAGCAGTTCTTC.

This chain joins TRBV15 and TRBJ2-5; maybe TRBD1 (6 bases). V was clipped by 0 bases and J by 3 bases, with 11 bases between them. The CDR3 totals 15 residues. CDR1 and CDR2 from the germline V gene are LNHNV and YYDKDF (reference sequence). The CDR3 protein is CATSRDWQGKETQYF. The DNA for the CDR3 is TGTGCCACCAGCAGAGATTGGCAGGGGAAAGAGACCCAGTACTTC. The full variable domain, completed using reference TRBV15 and TRBJ2-5, is DAMVIQNPRYQVTQFGKPVTLSCSQTLNHNVMYWYQQKSSQAPKLLFHYYDKDFNNEADTPDNFQSRRPNTSFCFLDIRSPGLGDTAMYLCATSRDWQGKETQYFGPGTRLLVL.

The gene calls are TRBV5-1 and TRBJ1-2; 9 bases are shared with TRBD1. Germline-derived CDR1 and CDR2 are SGHRS and YFSETQ. This CDR3 contains 14 residues. The trim removed 4 bases at V and 5 bases at J, leaving 6 bases unmatched. The CDR3 sequence is CASSGPTGGYGYTF. In nucleotides, the CDR3 is TGCGCCAGCAGCGGCCCGACAGGGGGTTATGGCTACACCTTC. The full variable domain, rest sourced from reference TRBV5-1 and TRBJ1-2, is KAGVTQTPRYLIKTRGQQVTLSCSPISGHRSVSWYQQTPGQGLQFLFEYFSETQRNKGNFPGRFSGRQFSNSRSEMNVSTLELGDSALYLCASSGPTGGYGYTFGSGTRLTVV.

The V and J genes are TRBV14 and TRBJ2-1; D uncertain. Per the germline V gene, CDR1 is SGHDN and CDR2 is FVKESK. V was cut by 1 base and J by 2 bases, with 6 bases left in between. The CDR3 sequence is 14 residues long. CDR3 sequence reads: CASSQGLPYNEQFF. In DNA form, the CDR3 reads TGTGCCAGCAGCCAAGGGCTGCCCTACAATGAGCAGTTCTTC.

J is TRBJ2-1 and V is TRBV19; possible D gene TRBD1, 5 bases. The germline CDR1 and CDR2 sequences are LNHDA and SQIVND (reference sequence). V was trimmed by 4 bases and J by 12 bases, leaving 13 bases between them. The CDR3 spans 12 residues. CDR3 bases: TGTGCCAGTAGTAGAAGGGGTGACGTGCAGTTCTTC. It yields the protein CASSRRGDVQFF.